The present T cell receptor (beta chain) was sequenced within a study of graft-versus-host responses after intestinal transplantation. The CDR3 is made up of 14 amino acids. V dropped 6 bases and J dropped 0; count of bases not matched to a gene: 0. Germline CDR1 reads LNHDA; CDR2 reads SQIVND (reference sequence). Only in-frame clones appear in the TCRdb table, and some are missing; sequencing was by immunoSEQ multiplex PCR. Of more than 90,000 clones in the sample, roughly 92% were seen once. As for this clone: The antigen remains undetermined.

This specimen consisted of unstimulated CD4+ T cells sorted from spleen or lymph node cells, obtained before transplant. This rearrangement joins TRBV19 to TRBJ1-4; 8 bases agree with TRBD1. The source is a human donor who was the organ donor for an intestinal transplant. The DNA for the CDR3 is TGTGCCAGTAGGGGACAGGCAACTAATGAAAAACTGTTTTTT. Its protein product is CASRGQATNEKLFF.